The present T cell receptor (beta chain) was sequenced within a study of regulatory T cells in long-lasting Graves disease. Regarding time point: newly diagnosed GD, antithyroid drugs for less than 3 months. Researchers made the TCR library from RNA that was extracted from PBMCs. Findings and limits, study-wide: Persistent cases favored TRBV28, TRBJ1-2 and TRBJ2-5.

This clonotype came up many times. The antigen is not known. This CDR3 region has 14 residues. Germline loops: CDR1 SNHLY, CDR2 FYNNEI. After removal of 6 bases from V and 0 bases from J, the junction contained 4 bases not matched to a gene. HTBI primers from iRepertoire and Arm-PCR of CDR3 regions yielded the TCR beta libraries. MiXCR, run by TCRdb on the multiplex PCR reads, gives a single entry per CDR3 protein. The sample contains roughly 410,000 distinct CDR3 sequences, 15% of which appear only once. This sample was also put to use in a study of T cells in Graves' hyperthyroidism and ophthalmopathy. That report adds: Recently diagnosed hyperthyroidism of less than 2 months' duration affected patients aged 18 to 65.

V and J are TRBV2 and TRBJ1-1; 7 nucleotides agree with TRBD1. This receptor was taken from a woman in her 40s with Graves disease. Sequences were derived from peripheral blood mononuclear cells (PBMCs), sampled at new diagnosis, from a patient treated with antithyroid drugs. For the CDR3, the DNA is TGTGCCAGCAGGGGACAGTTTATGAACACTGAAGCTTTCTTT. This gives the protein CASRGQFMNTEAFF. Full variable domain (rest looked up from reference TRBV2 and TRBJ1-1): EPEVTQTPSHQVTQMGQEVILRCVPISNHLYFYWYRQILGQKVEFLVSFYNNEISEKSEIFDDQFSVERPDGSNFTLKIRSTKLEDSAMYFCASRGQFMNTEAFFGQGTRLTVV.